The present TCR beta chain was sequenced within a study of PD-1 blockade in classical Hodgkin lymphoma. Study-level findings and limits: Patients with a complete response exhibited baseline diversity comparable to newly diagnosed patients.

Data came from immunoSEQ multiplex PCR; TCRdb stores just in-frame clones and leaves some out. The sample includes 25,000 to 30,000 clones, around 70% of them seen just once. Each patient relapsed following autologous stem cell transplantation, and prior brentuximab vedotin exposure differed. In regard to this clone: Antigen: not known.

V lost 1 base and J lost 1, with 19 bases in between. CDR3 length: 19 amino acids. Germline CDR1 reads SGHVS; CDR2 reads FQNEAQ. This TCR derives from a human donor with classical Hodgkin lymphoma. The sample was peripheral blood mononuclear cells (PBMCs), taken before the second cycle of nivolumab. The chain links TRBV7-8 to TRBJ2-2, with D possibly called TRBD1 or TRBD2 (6 bases each). The CDR3 region has the DNA TGTGCCAGCAGCTTAGGAAGCCCGGGGGCAGTGGGGAACACCGGGGAGCTGTTTTTT. This sequence encodes CASSLGSPGAVGNTGELFF.